The 8 T cell receptor beta chains presented below share a single source sample, sequenced in a study of shared clonotypes between healthy human individuals. The data were produced by immunoSEQ multiplex PCR, yet TCRdb's version contains in-frame clones alone and is incomplete. Of about 2.1 million clones listed, roughly 95% were seen once; the top ten hold roughly 1.7%. Terminally differentiated effector memory CD45RA+ cells were left out of the naive CD8 fraction, which was CD45RO-negative and positively selected for CCR7. The sequenced sample consisted of naive CD8+ T cells from PBMCs. The source is a man between 18 and 29 years old in good health. Some clones in this sample may be carry-over from other donors' samples.

The chain employs TRBV27 and TRBJ1-1; the D is unclear. Germline V gives CDR1 MNHEY, CDR2 SMNVEV (reference sequence). The CDR3 extends over 13 amino acids. The V end was cut by 6 bases, the J end by 4 bases, with 12 bases between. The CDR3 DNA sequence: TGTGCCAGCAGCGCCCTCACATTCACTGAAGCTTTCTTT. Its protein product is CASSALTFTEAFF.

V is TRBV4-3 and J is TRBJ2-1, with a tentative D call TRBD2 (5 bases). Trimming shortened V by 1 base and J by 5 bases, and 9 bases separated the two germline ends. CDR3 length: 14 residues. Germline CDR1 reads LGHNA; CDR2 reads YSLEER. The CDR3 is CASSQGRQHNEQFF. As DNA, the CDR3 is TGCGCCAGCAGCCAAGGGAGGCAGCACAATGAGCAGTTCTTC.

A remark on this clone: Different DNA sequences within this sample yield the same CDR3. The chain has TRBV7-9 and TRBJ1-1, with D unclear. This CDR3 has 13 amino acids. CDR1 and CDR2 (germline): SEHNR, FQNEAQ (reference sequence). V was pared by 5 bases and J by 1 base, with 8 bases between. CDR3 in DNA: TGTGCCAGCAGCCCCGGCCCGAACACTGAAGCTTTCTTT. This encodes CASSPGPNTEAFF.

V gene TRBV25-1 combines with J gene TRBJ1-1; D gene uncertain. The CDR3 contains 15 residues. In germline, CDR1 is MGHDK, CDR2 SYGVNS. V dropped 5 bases and J dropped 5 bases, with 18 bases sitting between them. The CDR3 bases are TGTGCCAGCAGTCACCCCGGAGGGTCGAGGACTGAAGCTTTCTTT. This translates into CASSHPGGSRTEAFF. Full variable domain (outside the CDR3, taken from reference TRBV25-1 and TRBJ1-1): EADIYQTPRYLVIGTGKKITLECSQTMGHDKMYWYQQDPGMELHLIHYSYGVNSTEKGDLSSESTVSRIRTEHFPLTLESARPSHTSQYLCASSHPGGSRTEAFFGQGTRLTVV.

V and J are TRBV6-6 and TRBJ2-3, with 12 nucleotides matching TRBD2. V shed 11 bases and J 4 bases; nucleotides not matched to a gene: 13. This CDR3 spans 16 amino acids. Per germline, CDR1 MNHNY and CDR2 SVGAGI (reference sequence). DNA of the CDR3: TGTGCCCATAAGGGACTAGCGGGTAGGAACGCAGATACGCAGTATTTT. Translated: CAHKGLAGRNADTQYF.

The chain joins TRBV7-3 to TRBJ2-5; D gene uncertain. The CDR3 has 14 amino acids. Deletions cut 2 bases from V and 1 base from J, with 8 bases between. The germline V gene has CDR1 SGHTA and CDR2 FQGTGA. The CDR3 loop reads CASSLGPPQETQYF. In nucleotides, the CDR3 is TGTGCCAGCAGCTTAGGGCCTCCCCAAGAGACCCAGTACTTC.

This sequence joins TRBV28 and TRBJ2-2; no firm D call. Germline V lookup: CDR1 MDHEN, CDR2 SYDVKM. The CDR3 runs 13 residues. V was pared by 11 bases and J by 3 bases, with 13 bases between. Here the CDR3 DNA reads TGTGCCTCCTGTGGCTCTTACACCGGGGAGCTGTTTTTT. Amino acids: CASCGSYTGELFF.

This clone has just a few counts. The J gene is TRBJ2-1, the V gene TRBV29-1; TRBD2 matches at 8 bases. V was pared by 6 bases and J by 9 bases, with 10 bases of the junction left unmatched. The CDR3 is 13 residues long. Germline V gene lookup returns CDR1 SQVTM and CDR2 ANQGSEA. The CDR3 sequence is CSVCGREVVEQFF. CDR3 coding DNA: TGCAGCGTCTGTGGGCGGGAGGTAGTTGAGCAGTTCTTC.